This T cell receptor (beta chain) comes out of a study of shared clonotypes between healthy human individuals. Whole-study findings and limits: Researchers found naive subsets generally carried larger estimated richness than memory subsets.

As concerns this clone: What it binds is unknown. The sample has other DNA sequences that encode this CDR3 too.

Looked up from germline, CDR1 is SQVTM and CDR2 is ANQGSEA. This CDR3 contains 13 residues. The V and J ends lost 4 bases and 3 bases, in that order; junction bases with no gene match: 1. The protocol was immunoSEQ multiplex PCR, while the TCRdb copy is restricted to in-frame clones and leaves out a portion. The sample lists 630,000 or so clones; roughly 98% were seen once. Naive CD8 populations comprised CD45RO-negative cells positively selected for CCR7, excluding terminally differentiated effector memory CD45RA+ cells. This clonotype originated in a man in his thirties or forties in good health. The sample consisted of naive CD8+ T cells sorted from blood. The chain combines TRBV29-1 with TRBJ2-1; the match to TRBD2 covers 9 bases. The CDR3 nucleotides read TGCAGCGTTGTACTAGCGGGCTACAATGAGCAGTTCTTC. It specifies CSVVLAGYNEQFF.